A selection of T cell receptor beta chains follows, all from one sample in a study of shared clonotypes between healthy human individuals. Sequencing used immunoSEQ multiplex PCR; TCRdb keeps in-frame clones, though not all of them. The sample holds about 2 million clones, over 85% seen once. The specimen sequenced was naive CD8+ T cells sorted from blood. The source of these receptors is a young man in good health. CDR3s leave out the opening cysteine and the closing phenylalanine or tryptophan. The order of the fields is V gene, D gene, CDR3 length, J gene, CDR3 protein. D genes are given only for firm matches.

>TRBV5-6|NA|11|TRBJ2-5
ASSPGAYETQY
>TRBV9|NA|13|TRBJ1-3
ASSVTGKTGNTIY
>TRBV13|NA|12|TRBJ2-1
ASSLGPATNEQF
>TRBV10-3|NA|12|TRBJ2-7
AISESGNSYEQY
>TRBV12-5|TRBD1|11|TRBJ2-1
ASDLGRGNEQF
>TRBV27|TRBD2|12|TRBJ2-1
ASRGTSGTNEQF
>TRBV4-3|NA|14|TRBJ1-4
ASSQDGLGANEKLF
>TRBV7-9|TRBD2|14|TRBJ2-6
ASSPSGGSGANVLT
>TRBV15|TRBD2|13|TRBJ2-1
ATSNGGEDYNEQF
>TRBV5-1|NA|14|TRBJ2-1
ASSLEVVSSYNEQF
>TRBV7-9|TRBD1|13|TRBJ1-4
ASSPPGTGDEKLF
>TRBV9|TRBD2|13|TRBJ2-3
ASSVGGLAGDTQY
>TRBV4-2|NA|14|TRBJ2-7
ASSQESGLSSYEQY
>TRBV4-3|NA|14|TRBJ2-1
ASSQGAAAKRNEQF
>TRBV4-3|NA|13|TRBJ1-1
ASSLREGVNTEAF
>TRBV6-1|NA|13|TRBJ1-6
ASTGAGRTNSPLH
>TRBV19|TRBD1|11|TRBJ1-5
ASTGTGFQPQH
>TRBV6-5|TRBD1|13|TRBJ2-7
ASSYGTGPPYEQY
>TRBV7-9|NA|10|TRBJ2-5
ASSGRWETQY
>TRBV27|TRBD2|11|TRBJ2-7
ASSPGGAYEQY
>TRBV10-3|NA|15|TRBJ2-2
AISESHRTANTGELF
>TRBV28|TRBD1|13|TRBJ1-1
ASSPSWTGNTEAF
>TRBV19|NA|14|TRBJ2-2
ASTHGAYANTGELF
>TRBV6-1|TRBD2|12|TRBJ2-7
ASRDYRLAGEQY
>TRBV9|NA|12|TRBJ2-1
ASSSSGSSEEQF
>TRBV7-9|NA|16|TRBJ2-5
ASSSGSSGGDLQETQY
>TRBV27|NA|12|TRBJ2-3
ASSYDGGTDTQY
>TRBV2|NA|9|TRBJ1-4
ATLKGEKLF
>TRBV28|TRBD1|13|TRBJ2-3
ASSLWQGARDTQY
>TRBV5-1|NA|12|TRBJ2-3
ASSQADSTDTQY
>TRBV30|TRBD1|11|TRBJ2-7
AWSVGTGDEQY
>TRBV29-1|TRBD2|15|TRBJ2-1
SAKRSSGGFSYNEQF
>TRBV2|TRBD1|10|TRBJ1-1
ASTDRGTEAF
>TRBV19|NA|12|TRBJ1-2
ASSIDLEGYGYT
>TRBV15|TRBD1|15|TRBJ1-4
ATSRVVTGQGAEKLF
>TRBV10-3|TRBD1|16|TRBJ2-7
AISDPGQGSFGSYEQY
>TRBV6-5|NA|10|TRBJ1-1
ASSYGGTEAF
>TRBV13|TRBD1|13|TRBJ2-1
ASSPQGALYNEQF
>TRBV7-6|NA|12|TRBJ2-5
ASSLVLVGETQY